The 20 T cell receptor beta chains below come from one sample, sequenced in a study of T cell clones after liver transplantation. The assay was immunoSEQ multiplex PCR, and TCRdb's table has in-frame clones only and misses some. Among 65,000 to 90,000 clones listed, over 85% were seen once. The specimen comprised CD4+ T cells from blood, sampled before liver transplant. Source of these receptors: a human donor who received a liver transplant.

Here the CDR3 reads CASSLALRGQPQHF. The CDR3 DNA reads as TGTGCCAGCAGCTTAGCGCTAAGGGGACAGCCCCAGCATTTT. The chain has TRBV7-2 and TRBJ1-5; the D gene is possibly TRBD1 (5 bases). In germline, CDR1 is SGHTA, CDR2 FQGNSA. The germline V and J ends were trimmed by 0 bases and 7 bases, with 10 bases remaining between them. This CDR3 has 14 amino acids. Based on the CDR3 plus reference TRBV7-2 and TRBJ1-5, the full variable domain is GAGVSQSPSNKVTEKGKDVELRCDPISGHTALYWYRQSLGQGLEFLIYFQGNSAPDKSGLPSDRFSAERTGGSVSTLTIQRTQQEDSAVYLCASSLALRGQPQHFGDGTRLSIL.

The J gene is TRBJ2-1, the V gene TRBV5-6; perhaps TRBD1 as D (5 bases). CDR1 SGHDT and CDR2 YYEEEE come from the germline V gene. The CDR3 extends over 16 amino acids. V lost 4 bases, J lost 6 bases, and 20 bases lay in between. CDR3 amino acids: CASSLRQPYPGNEQFF. The DNA for the CDR3 is TGTGCCAGCAGCCTCAGACAGCCTTACCCGGGCAATGAGCAGTTCTTC. The whole variable domain, remainder taken from reference TRBV5-6 and TRBJ2-1, is DAGVTQSPTHLIKTRGQQVTLRCSPKSGHDTVSWYQQALGQGPQFIFQYYEEEERQRGNFPDRFSGHQFPNYSSELNVNALLLGDSALYLCASSLRQPYPGNEQFFGPGTRLTVL.

This clone has a handful of counts. The chain carries TRBV30 and TRBJ2-1; tentatively, D is TRBD2 (5 bases). The V end lost 4 bases, the J end lost 6 bases, and 10 bases lay between the germline ends. The CDR3 runs 12 residues. Looked up from germline, CDR1 is GTSNPN and CDR2 is SVGIG (reference sequence). The DNA of the CDR3 is TGTGCCTGGACCCGACTACGCAATGAGCAGTTCTTC. It encodes CAWTRLRNEQFF.

This chain links TRBV19 with TRBJ2-3; D is perhaps TRBD2 (5 bases). The CDR3 runs to 16 residues. Trimming pared 2 bases from V and 3 bases from J, leaving 15 bases between. Germline V gene lookup returns CDR1 LNHDA and CDR2 SQIVND (reference sequence). The CDR3 sequence is CASSIQSGVGTDTQYF. The CDR3 DNA reads as TGTGCCAGTAGTATACAGAGCGGAGTGGGGACAGATACGCAGTATTTT.

Details on this clone: Possible read error: a much larger clone is one base away. The sample has other DNA sequences that encode this CDR3 too. The chain has TRBV7-9 and TRBJ1-2, with D possibly being TRBD1 (5 bases). The CDR3 runs 14 residues. Trimming shortened V by 4 bases and J by 2 bases, and 11 bases separated the two germline ends. Germline lookup yields CDR1 SEHNR and CDR2 FQNEAQ (reference sequence). The CDR3 reads CASSSPSGNYGYTF. In DNA form, the CDR3 reads TGTGCCAGCAGCTCACCTTCAGGGAACTATGGCTACACCTTC.

This clone has only one observation. V is TRBV10-2 and J is TRBJ2-7, with no clear D. The CDR3 loop spans 14 amino acids. Per the germline V gene, CDR1 is WSHSY and CDR2 is SAAADI. Trimming left V 4 bases short and J 6 bases short, with 16 bases between. The CDR3 region is CASSVGTPFAEQYF. In DNA, the CDR3 is TGCGCCAGCAGTGTGGGCACGCCCTTCGCCGAGCAGTACTTC.

This chain uses TRBV5-4 with TRBJ2-1, with a possible D match to TRBD1 (6 bases). Germline V gene data show CDR1 as SGHNT and CDR2 as YYREEE (reference sequence). The CDR3 extends over 15 amino acids. Between the trimmed V and J ends, which lost 4 bases and 7 bases, there was a span of 18 bases. This chain's CDR3 is CASSTGTQARNEQFF. Written as DNA, the CDR3 is TGTGCCAGCAGCACAGGGACACAGGCTAGGAATGAGCAGTTCTTC. Full variable domain (missing parts from reference TRBV5-4 and TRBJ2-1): ETGVTQSPTHLIKTRGQQVTLRCSSQSGHNTVSWYQQALGQGPQFIFQYYREEENGRGNFPPRFSGLQFPNYSSELNVNALELDDSALYLCASSTGTQARNEQFFGPGTRLTVL.

This clone rates as medium-sized. The rearrangement links TRBV2 to TRBJ2-7; D not resolved. Germline V lookup: CDR1 SNHLY, CDR2 FYNNEI. Trimming took off 2 bases at V and 4 bases at J, with 9 bases between the two ends. The CDR3 loop spans 13 amino acids. The CDR3 region has the DNA TGTGCCAGCAGTGAACCCCCCGTTTACGAGCAGTACTTC. This translates into CASSEPPVYEQYF.

This clone appeared a single time. The CDR3 bases are TGTGCCAGCAGCCAACGACAGGGCCGAGGTGAAGCTTTCTTT. It codes for CASSQRQGRGEAFF. The chain employs TRBV9 and TRBJ1-1; the match to TRBD1 covers 7 bases. Per germline, CDR1 SGDLS and CDR2 YYNGEE. Trimming cost V 4 bases and J 7 bases; bases outside gene matches: 10. The CDR3 loop spans 14 amino acids.

This clone showed up just once. The rearrangement uses TRBV9 and TRBJ2-1; D gene ambiguous. V was cut by 1 base and J by 12 bases, with 14 bases left in between. Germline CDR1 reads SGDLS; CDR2 reads YYNGEE. This CDR3 comprises 13 residues. For the CDR3, the DNA is TGTGCCAGCAGCGTATCATTCGCGGAGCGGCAGTTCTTC. Translation: CASSVSFAERQFF.

The V and J genes are TRBV6-5 and TRBJ2-5; 7 bases are a match to TRBD1. Germline trimming cut 5 bases from V and 5 bases from J; bases unmatched to any gene: 5. Germline loops: CDR1 MNHEY, CDR2 SVGAGI. The CDR3 is 13 amino acids. The CDR3: CASSTGAWETQYF. DNA for the CDR3: TGTGCCAGCAGTACAGGGGCTTGGGAGACCCAGTACTTC.

The CDR3 DNA is TGTGCCAGCTTCCCACATCGAATTGGGAACACTGAAGCTTTCTTT. Translating gives CASFPHRIGNTEAFF. V usage is TRBV28 and J usage is TRBJ1-1; no clear D gene. Deletions cut 8 bases from V and 1 base from J, with 17 bases between. Germline values: CDR1 MDHEN, CDR2 SYDVKM. The CDR3 runs to 15 residues. The full variable domain, in which reference TRBV28 and TRBJ1-1 provide the parts outside the CDR3, is DVKVTQSSRYLVKRTGEKVFLECVQDMDHENMFWYRQDPGLGLRLIYFSYDVKMKEKGDIPEGYSVSREKKERFSLILESASTNQTSMYLCASFPHRIGNTEAFFGQGTRLTVV.

The chain combines TRBV7-9 with TRBJ2-7; 9 nucleotides align to TRBD1. The ends lost 5 bases at V and 3 bases at J; junction bases unmatched: 8. This CDR3 spans 15 amino acids. The germline CDR1 and CDR2 sequences are SEHNR and FQNEAQ (reference sequence). This chain's CDR3 is CASSLPGTGIYEQYF. The CDR3 DNA follows: TGTGCCAGCAGCCTCCCTGGGACAGGGATCTACGAGCAGTACTTC.

This clone was observed once. J is TRBJ2-3 and V is TRBV10-3, with D perhaps matching TRBD1 (5 bases). The CDR3 has 15 residues. V shed 0 bases and J shed 2 bases, with 9 bases lying between them. Germline CDR1 is ENHRY and CDR2 is SYGVKD. This chain's CDR3 is CAISESGQLTDTQYF. Here the CDR3 DNA reads TGTGCCATCAGTGAGTCGGGGCAGCTCACAGATACGCAGTATTTT.

V usage is TRBV10-2 and J usage is TRBJ1-2; D not resolved. Trimming took off 6 bases at V and 4 bases at J, with 18 bases between the two ends. Germline V gene lookup returns CDR1 WSHSY and CDR2 SAAADI. The CDR3 totals 15 residues. The CDR3 bases are TGCGCCAGCAGAGCCCCAGCGAATCGATCCTATGGCTACACCTTC. Residues: CASRAPANRSYGYTF.

V is TRBV29-1 and J is TRBJ2-7, with D possibly TRBD1 on 6 matching bases. Trimming took 7 bases from V and 1 from J, leaving 14 bases between them. The germline V gene has CDR1 SQVTM and CDR2 ANQGSEA. This CDR3 has 13 residues. The CDR3 bases are TGCAGCGCTCGACAGGTGTCGTCCTACGAGCAGTACTTC. Protein sequence: CSARQVSSYEQYF.

The chain couples TRBV2 to TRBJ2-5; perhaps TRBD2 as D (7 bases). Trimming removed 4 bases from V and 3 bases from J, with 9 bases in between. CDR3 length equals 13 residues. Germline CDR1 reads SNHLY; CDR2 reads FYNNEI. CDR3 loop: CASSGGGKETQYF. As DNA, the CDR3 is TGTGCCAGCAGTGGGGGGGGCAAAGAGACCCAGTACTTC. The full variable domain, in which reference TRBV2 and TRBJ2-5 provide the parts outside the CDR3, is EPEVTQTPSHQVTQMGQEVILRCVPISNHLYFYWYRQILGQKVEFLVSFYNNEISEKSEIFDDQFSVERPDGSNFTLKIRSTKLEDSAMYFCASSGGGKETQYFGPGTRLLVL.

This sequence joins TRBV14 and TRBJ2-7, with D unresolved. CDR3 length: 15 residues. Trimming left V 4 bases short and J 6 bases short, with 19 bases between. CDR1 is SGHDN and CDR2 is FVKESK in the germline V gene. CDR3 loop: CASSRWDLGEIEQYF. The CDR3 DNA reads as TGTGCCAGCAGCCGCTGGGATTTAGGTGAAATCGAGCAGTACTTC.

The rearrangement links TRBV9 to TRBJ2-2; 9 bases are a match to TRBD1. The CDR3 length is 18 residues. The germline CDR1 and CDR2 sequences are SGDLS and YYNGEE. The junction had 11 bases not matched to a gene; V was cut back by 1 base and J by 4 bases. CDR3 in amino acids: CASSVRLTGGYGTGELFF. CDR3 coding DNA: TGTGCCAGCAGCGTACGACTTACAGGGGGCTACGGCACCGGGGAGCTGTTTTTT.

By share of the sample, this clone is medium-sized (0.01 to 0.1%). The V gene is TRBV6-6, the J gene TRBJ1-1, with TRBD1 matching over 8 bases. The CDR3 spans 16 residues. V dropped 5 bases and J dropped 3; count of bases not matched to a gene: 11. Germline V gene data show CDR1 as MNHNY and CDR2 as SVGAGI (reference sequence). The CDR3 nucleotides are TGTGCCAGCAGTCCAGGACAGGGTGGAGTCGACACTGAAGCTTTCTTT. Amino acid sequence: CASSPGQGGVDTEAFF.